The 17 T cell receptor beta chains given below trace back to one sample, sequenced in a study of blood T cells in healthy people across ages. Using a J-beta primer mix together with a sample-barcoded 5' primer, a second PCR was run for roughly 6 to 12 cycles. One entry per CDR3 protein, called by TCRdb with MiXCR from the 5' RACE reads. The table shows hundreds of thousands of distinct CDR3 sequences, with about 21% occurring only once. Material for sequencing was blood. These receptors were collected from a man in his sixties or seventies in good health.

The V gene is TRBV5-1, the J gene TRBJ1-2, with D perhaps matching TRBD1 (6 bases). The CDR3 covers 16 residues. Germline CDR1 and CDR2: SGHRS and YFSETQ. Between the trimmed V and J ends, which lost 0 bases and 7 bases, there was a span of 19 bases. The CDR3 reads CASSLGFEGGPRGYTF. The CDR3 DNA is TGCGCCAGCAGCTTGGGTTTCGAAGGGGGGCCCCGTGGCTACACCTTC.

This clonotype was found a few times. Here the CDR3 DNA reads TGCGCCAGCAGCCAAGATAGGTATGAGCAGTTCTTC. Translated: CASSQDRYEQFF. V and J are TRBV4-3 and TRBJ2-1, with D unresolved. CDR1 is LGHNA and CDR2 is YSLEER in the germline V gene. The CDR3 is 12 amino acids. V was pared by 0 bases and J by 8 bases, with 5 bases between.

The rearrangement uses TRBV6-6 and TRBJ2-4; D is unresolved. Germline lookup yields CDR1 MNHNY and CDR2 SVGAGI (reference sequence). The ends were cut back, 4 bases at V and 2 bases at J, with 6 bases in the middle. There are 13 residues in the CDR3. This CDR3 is CASSFDSKNIQYF. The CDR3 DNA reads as TGTGCCAGCAGTTTTGATTCCAAAAACATTCAGTACTTC.

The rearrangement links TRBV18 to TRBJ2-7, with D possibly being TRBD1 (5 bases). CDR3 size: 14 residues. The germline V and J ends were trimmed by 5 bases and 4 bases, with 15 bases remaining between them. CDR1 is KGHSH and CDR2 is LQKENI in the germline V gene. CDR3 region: CASSRAGLEYEQYF. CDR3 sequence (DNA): TGTGCCAGCTCAAGGGCAGGGTTGGAGTACGAGCAGTACTTC.

The CDR3 DNA is TGCAGTGCTAGAGATGGAAGCTATAGCAATCAGCCCCAGCATTTT. Translating gives CSARDGSYSNQPQHF. The chain employs TRBV20-1 and TRBJ1-5, with D unresolved. Germline V gives CDR1 DFQATT, CDR2 SNEGSKA (reference sequence). This CDR3 comprises 15 residues. V shed 0 bases and J shed 0 bases, with 9 bases lying between them.

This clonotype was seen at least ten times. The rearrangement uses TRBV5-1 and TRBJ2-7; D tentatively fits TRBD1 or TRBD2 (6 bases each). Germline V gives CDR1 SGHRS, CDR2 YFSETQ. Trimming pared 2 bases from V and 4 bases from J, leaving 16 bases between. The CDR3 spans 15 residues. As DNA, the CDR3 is TGCGCCAGCAGCTTCCAAGGGGGAGGAGGTTACGAGCAGTACTTC. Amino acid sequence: CASSFQGGGGYEQYF.

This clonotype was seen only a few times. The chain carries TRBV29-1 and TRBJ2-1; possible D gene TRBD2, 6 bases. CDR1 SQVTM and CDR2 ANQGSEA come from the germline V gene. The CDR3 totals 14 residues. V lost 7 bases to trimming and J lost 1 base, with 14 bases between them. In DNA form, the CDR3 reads TGCAGCGCTTCCAGGACTATATCCTACAATGAGCAGTTCTTC. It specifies CSASRTISYNEQFF.

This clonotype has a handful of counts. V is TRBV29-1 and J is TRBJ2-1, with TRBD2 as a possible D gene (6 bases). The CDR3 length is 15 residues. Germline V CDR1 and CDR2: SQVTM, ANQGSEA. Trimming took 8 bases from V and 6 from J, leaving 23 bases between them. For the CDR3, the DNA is TGCAGCCTAGCGTGGGGAATCGGGGCGTCCAATGAGCAGTTCTTC. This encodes CSLAWGIGASNEQFF.

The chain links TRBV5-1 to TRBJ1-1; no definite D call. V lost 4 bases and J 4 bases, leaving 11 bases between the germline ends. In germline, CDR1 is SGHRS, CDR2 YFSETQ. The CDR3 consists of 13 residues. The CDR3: CASSAAGPTEAFF. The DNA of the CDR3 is TGCGCCAGCAGCGCGGCGGGTCCCACTGAAGCTTTCTTT.

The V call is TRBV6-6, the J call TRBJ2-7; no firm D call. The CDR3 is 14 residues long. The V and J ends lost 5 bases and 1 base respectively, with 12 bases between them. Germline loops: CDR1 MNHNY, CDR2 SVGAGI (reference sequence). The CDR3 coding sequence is TGTGCCAGCAGTCCCGACGTAGGATCCTACGAGCAGTACTTC. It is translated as CASSPDVGSYEQYF.

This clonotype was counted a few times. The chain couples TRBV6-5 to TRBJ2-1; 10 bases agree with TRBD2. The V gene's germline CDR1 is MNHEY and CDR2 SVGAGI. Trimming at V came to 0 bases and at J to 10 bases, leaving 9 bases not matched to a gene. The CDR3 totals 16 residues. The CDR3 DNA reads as TGTGCCAGCAGTTACTCGTCCAGCGGGAGGGCAGAGGAGCAGTTCTTC. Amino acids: CASSYSSSGRAEEQFF.

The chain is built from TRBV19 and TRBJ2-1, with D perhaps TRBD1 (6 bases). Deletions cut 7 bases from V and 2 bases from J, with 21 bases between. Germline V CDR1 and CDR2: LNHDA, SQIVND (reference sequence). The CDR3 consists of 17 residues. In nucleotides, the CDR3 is TGTGCCAGTACCATGGGGGCGGGCGGCCCTACCTACAATGAGCAGTTCTTC. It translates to CASTMGAGGPTYNEQFF.

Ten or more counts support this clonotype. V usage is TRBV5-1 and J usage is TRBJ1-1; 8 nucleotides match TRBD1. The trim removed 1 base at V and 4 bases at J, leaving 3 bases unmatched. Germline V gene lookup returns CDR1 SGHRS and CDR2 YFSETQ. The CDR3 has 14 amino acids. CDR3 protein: CASSLMTGATEAFF. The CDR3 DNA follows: TGCGCCAGCAGCTTGATGACAGGGGCCACTGAAGCTTTCTTT.

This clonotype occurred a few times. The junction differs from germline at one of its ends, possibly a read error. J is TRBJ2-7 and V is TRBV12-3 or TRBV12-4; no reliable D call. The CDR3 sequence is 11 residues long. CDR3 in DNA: TGTGCCAGCAGTACGGTGGGCGAGCAGTATTTC. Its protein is CASSTVGEQYF.

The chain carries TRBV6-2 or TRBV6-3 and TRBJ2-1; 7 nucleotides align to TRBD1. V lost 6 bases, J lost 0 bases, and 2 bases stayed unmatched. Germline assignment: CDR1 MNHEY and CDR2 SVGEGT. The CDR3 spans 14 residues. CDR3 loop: CASSDRASYNEQFF. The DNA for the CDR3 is TGTGCCAGCAGCGACAGGGCCTCCTACAATGAGCAGTTCTTC.

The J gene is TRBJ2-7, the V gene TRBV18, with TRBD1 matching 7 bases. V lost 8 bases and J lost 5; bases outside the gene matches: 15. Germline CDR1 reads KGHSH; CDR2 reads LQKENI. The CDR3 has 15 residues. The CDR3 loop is CASPLGQASRNEQYF. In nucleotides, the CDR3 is TGTGCCAGCCCGCTAGGACAGGCCTCTAGGAACGAGCAGTACTTC.

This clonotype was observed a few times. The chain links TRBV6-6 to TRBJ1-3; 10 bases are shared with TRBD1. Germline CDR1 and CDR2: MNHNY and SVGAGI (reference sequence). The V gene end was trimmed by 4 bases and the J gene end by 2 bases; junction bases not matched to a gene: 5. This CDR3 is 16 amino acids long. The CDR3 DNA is TGTGCCAGCAGTTTCTCTGACAGGGGGCCTGGAAACACCATATATTTT. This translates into CASSFSDRGPGNTIYF.